The T cell receptor beta chain described here comes from a study of T-cell reconstitution after alpha-beta-depleted transplantation in children (dated by TCRdb to 2015 to 2016). With regard to the full study: Using TCR repertoire profiling, the study quantitatively followed how T-cell immune reconstitution unfolded in children after TCRalphabeta/CD19-depleted allogeneic hematopoietic cell transplantation.

Trimming removed 7 bases from V and 6 bases from J; the gene matches leave 18 bases unexplained. The CDR1 and CDR2 encoded by the germline V gene are MDHEN and SYDVKM. The CDR3, cysteine through phenylalanine, is 17 amino acids long. Of the read, only the CDR3 DNA is kept; its 51 bases are in frame from base 1. The library was produced with PCR. Sequencing instrument: Illumina HiSeq 2500. To normalize quantification of the TCRbeta repertoire, the TCR libraries were built with molecular barcoding that relied on unique molecular identifiers. TCRdb itself trimmed the public reads at Q25 with fastp, ran MiXCR and retained productive beta chains. Identical CDR3 proteins give one entry, which carries the most common genes and DNA. This sample comprises hundreds of thousands of distinct CDR3 sequences, 20% to 30% of them detected only once. The top ten clonotypes cover 4.8% of the sample. The sample's treatment or condition label, decoded: allogeneic hematopoietic cell transplantation with graft depleted of TCRalphabeta T cells and CD19 B cells. The transplant recipients were children given TCRalphabeta/CD19-depleted allogeneic hematopoietic cell grafts.

What the authors observed across the whole study: The high TCRbeta diversity at day 60 in some patients was ascribed to recipient T cells and intrathymic progenitors that had survived conditioning. The apparently early recovery of alphabetaT-cell counts about two months after transplant reportedly depended on only several hundred rapidly expanded clones that came from non-depleted graft cells. Over subsequent months, a decline in hyperexpanded clone frequencies was noted, and after one year, T-cell counts and TCRbeta diversity were mostly ascribed to newly produced T cells.

To note about this clonotype: Its antigen target is currently unknown. One base away there is no much larger clone; base qualities are not given.

Sequenced here: PBMCs, mostly from graft donor cells, sampled 360 days after TCRalphabeta/CD19-depleted stem cell transplant. This clonotype originated in a female patient aged 2-9 years who had a stem cell transplant for congenital amegakaryocytic thrombocytopenia, so the T cells may come from the graft donor. The V and J segments used are TRBV28 and TRBJ2-3; 8 central nucleotides agree with TRBD1. The CDR3 is CASTTRPGRGRADTQYF. The DNA is TGTGCCAGCACCACACGCCCGGGCAGGGGGCGCGCTGATACGCAGTATTTT. When the CDR3 is completed using the reference TRBV28 and TRBJ2-3 genes on either side, the full variable domain is DVKVTQSSRYLVKRTGEKVFLECVQDMDHENMFWYRQDPGLGLRLIYFSYDVKMKEKGDIPEGYSVSREKKERFSLILESASTNQTSMYLCASTTRPGRGRADTQYFGPGTRLTVL.